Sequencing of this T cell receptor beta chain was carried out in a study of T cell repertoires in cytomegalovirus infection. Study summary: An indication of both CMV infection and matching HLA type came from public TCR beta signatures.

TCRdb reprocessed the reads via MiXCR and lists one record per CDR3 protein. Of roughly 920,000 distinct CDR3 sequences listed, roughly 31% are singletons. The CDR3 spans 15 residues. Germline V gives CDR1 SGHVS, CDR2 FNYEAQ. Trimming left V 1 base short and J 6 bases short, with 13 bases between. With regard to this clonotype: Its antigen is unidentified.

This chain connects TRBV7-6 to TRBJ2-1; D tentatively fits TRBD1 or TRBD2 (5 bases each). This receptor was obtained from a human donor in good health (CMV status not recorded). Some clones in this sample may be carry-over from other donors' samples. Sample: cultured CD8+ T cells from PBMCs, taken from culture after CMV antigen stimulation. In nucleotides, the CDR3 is TGTGCCAGCAGCTTAGACGGGGCACTCGGCAATGAGCAGTTCTTC. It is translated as CASSLDGALGNEQFF.